The source of this T cell receptor beta chain is a study of Ad26.COV2.S vaccination and SARS-CoV-2 variants. Study at large: Once, or twice with 56 days between doses, Ad26.COV2.S was given intramuscularly. Findings and limits, study-wide: Vaccine recipients posted higher spike-specific TCR breadth than their placebo counterparts.

Treatment noted: 15 to 20 received Ad26.COV2.S at low or high dose, single or two shots; a few received placebo; per-sample allocation not given. The investigators took samples on day 63 after the first vaccine or placebo injection. The repertoire was sequenced with immunoSEQ multiplex PCR; TCRdb's copy has only in-frame clones and lacks some. Altogether around 320,000 clones are present, 86% being singletons, with the ten largest covering roughly 1.9%. Worth noting for this clone: Its specificity is unknown.

V dropped 2 bases and J dropped 6 bases, with 17 bases sitting between them. The CDR3 covers 16 residues. From germline, CDR1 is KGHSH and CDR2 LQKENI. The source of this sequence is a person between 18 and 65 years old who received the Ad26.COV2.S COVID-19 vaccine or a placebo. The material was peripheral blood, obtained in a trial of Ad26.COV2.S vaccine versus placebo. The chain is built from TRBV18 and TRBJ2-1; weak D call: TRBD2 (6 bases). The CDR3 DNA sequence: TGTGCCAGCTCACCATTCGGCGGGGCCAACCCCAATGAGCAGTTCTTC. This gives the protein CASSPFGGANPNEQFF. The variable domain in full, completed from reference TRBV18 and TRBJ2-1, reads NAGVMQNPRHLVRRRGQEARLRCSPMKGHSHVYWYRQLPEEGLKFMVYLQKENIIDESGMPKERFSAEFPKEGPSILRIQQVVRGDSAAYFCASSPFGGANPNEQFFGPGTRLTVL.